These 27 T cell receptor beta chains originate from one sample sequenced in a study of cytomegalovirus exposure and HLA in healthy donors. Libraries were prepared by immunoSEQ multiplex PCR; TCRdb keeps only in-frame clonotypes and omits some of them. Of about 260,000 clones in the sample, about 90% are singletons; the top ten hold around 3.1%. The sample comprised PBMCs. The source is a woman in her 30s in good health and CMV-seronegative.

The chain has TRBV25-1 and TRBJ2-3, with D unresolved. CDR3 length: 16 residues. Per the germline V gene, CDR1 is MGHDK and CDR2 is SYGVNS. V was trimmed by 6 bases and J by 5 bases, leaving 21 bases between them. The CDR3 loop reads CASSDVDTPLGDTQYF. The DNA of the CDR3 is TGTGCCAGCAGCGATGTCGACACCCCGCTGGGAGATACGCAGTATTTT.

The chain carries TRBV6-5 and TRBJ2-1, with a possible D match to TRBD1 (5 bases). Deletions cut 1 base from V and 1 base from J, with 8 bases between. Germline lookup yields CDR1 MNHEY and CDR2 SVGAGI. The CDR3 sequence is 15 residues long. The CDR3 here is CASSYFRESYNEQFF. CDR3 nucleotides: TGTGCCAGCAGTTACTTCAGGGAATCCTACAATGAGCAGTTCTTC.

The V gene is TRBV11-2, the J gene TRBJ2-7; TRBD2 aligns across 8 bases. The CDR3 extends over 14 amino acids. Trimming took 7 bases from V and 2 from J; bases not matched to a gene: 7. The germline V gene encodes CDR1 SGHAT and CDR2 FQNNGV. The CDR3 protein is CASTGGESTYEQYF. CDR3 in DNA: TGTGCCAGCACCGGGGGGGAGAGTACCTACGAGCAGTACTTC.

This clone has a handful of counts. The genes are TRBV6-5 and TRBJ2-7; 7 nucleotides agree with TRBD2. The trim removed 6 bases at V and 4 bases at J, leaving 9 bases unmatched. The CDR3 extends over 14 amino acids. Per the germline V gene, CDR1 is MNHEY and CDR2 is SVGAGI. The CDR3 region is CASSRGSSGYEQYF. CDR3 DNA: TGTGCCAGCAGCCGCGGATCTAGCGGATACGAGCAGTACTTC.

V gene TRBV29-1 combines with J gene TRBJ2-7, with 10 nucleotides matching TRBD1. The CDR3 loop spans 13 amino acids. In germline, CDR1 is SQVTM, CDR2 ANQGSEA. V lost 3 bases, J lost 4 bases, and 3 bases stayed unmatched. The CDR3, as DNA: TGCAGCGTTGAGACAGGGGGCTCATACGAGCAGTACTTC. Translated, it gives CSVETGGSYEQYF.

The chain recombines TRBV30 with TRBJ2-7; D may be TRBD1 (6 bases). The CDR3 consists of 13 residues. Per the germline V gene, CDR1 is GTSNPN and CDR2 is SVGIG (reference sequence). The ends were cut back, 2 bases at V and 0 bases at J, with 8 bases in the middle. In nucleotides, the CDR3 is TGTGCCTGGAGTCCGGACAGCTCCTACGAGCAGTACTTC. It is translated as CAWSPDSSYEQYF.

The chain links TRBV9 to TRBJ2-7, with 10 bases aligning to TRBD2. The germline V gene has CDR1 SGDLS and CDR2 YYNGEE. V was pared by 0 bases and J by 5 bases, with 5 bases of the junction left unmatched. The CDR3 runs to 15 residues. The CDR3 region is CASSVAGGTSDEQYF. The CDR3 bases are TGTGCCAGCAGCGTAGCTGGGGGGACTAGCGACGAGCAGTACTTC.

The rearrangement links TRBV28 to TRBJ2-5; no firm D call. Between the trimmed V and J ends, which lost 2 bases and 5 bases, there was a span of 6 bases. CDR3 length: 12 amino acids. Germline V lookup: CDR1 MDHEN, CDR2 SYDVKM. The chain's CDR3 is CASSLIGETQYF. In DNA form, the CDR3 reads TGTGCCAGCAGTTTAATAGGGGAGACCCAGTACTTC.

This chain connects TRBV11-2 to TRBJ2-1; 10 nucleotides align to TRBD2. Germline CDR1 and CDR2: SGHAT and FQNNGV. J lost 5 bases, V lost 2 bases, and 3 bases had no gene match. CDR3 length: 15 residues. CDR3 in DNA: TGTGCCAGCAGCTTACTAGCGGGAGCCCACAATGAGCAGTTCTTC. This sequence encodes CASSLLAGAHNEQFF.

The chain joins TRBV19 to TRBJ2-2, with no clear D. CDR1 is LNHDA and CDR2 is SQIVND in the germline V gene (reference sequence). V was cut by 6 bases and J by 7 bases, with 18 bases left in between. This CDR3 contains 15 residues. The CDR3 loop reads CASRDYGSTIGELFF. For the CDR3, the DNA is TGTGCCAGTAGGGATTATGGATCCACAATCGGGGAGCTGTTTTTT.

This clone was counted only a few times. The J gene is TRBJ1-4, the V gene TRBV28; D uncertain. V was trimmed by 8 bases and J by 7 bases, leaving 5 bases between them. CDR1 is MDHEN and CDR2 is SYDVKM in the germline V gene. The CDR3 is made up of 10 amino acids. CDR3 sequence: CASLGEKLFF. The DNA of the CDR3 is TGTGCCAGCCTTGGTGAAAAACTGTTTTTT.

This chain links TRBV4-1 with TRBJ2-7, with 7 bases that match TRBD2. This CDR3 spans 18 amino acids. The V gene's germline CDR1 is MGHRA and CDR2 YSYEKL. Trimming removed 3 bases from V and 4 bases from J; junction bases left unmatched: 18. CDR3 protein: CASSHVSGPLAGEYEQYF. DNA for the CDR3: TGCGCCAGCAGCCACGTCTCAGGCCCCTTGGCGGGAGAGTACGAGCAGTACTTC.

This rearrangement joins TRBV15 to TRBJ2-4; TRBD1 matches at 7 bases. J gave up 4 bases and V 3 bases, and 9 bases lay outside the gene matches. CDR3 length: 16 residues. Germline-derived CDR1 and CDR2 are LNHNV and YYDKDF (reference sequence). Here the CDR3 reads CATSRQGQAFKNIQYF. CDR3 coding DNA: TGTGCCACCAGCAGGCAAGGACAGGCCTTTAAAAACATTCAGTACTTC. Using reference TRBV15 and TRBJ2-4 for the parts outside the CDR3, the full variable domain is DAMVIQNPRYQVTQFGKPVTLSCSQTLNHNVMYWYQQKSSQAPKLLFHYYDKDFNNEADTPDNFQSRRPNTSFCFLDIRSPGLGDTAMYLCATSRQGQAFKNIQYFGAGTRLSVL.

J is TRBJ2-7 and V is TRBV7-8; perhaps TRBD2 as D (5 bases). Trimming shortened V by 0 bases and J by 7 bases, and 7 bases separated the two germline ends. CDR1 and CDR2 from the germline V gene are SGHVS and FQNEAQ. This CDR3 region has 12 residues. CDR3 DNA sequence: TGTGCCAGCAGCTTAGCTAGCGTAGAGCAGTACTTC. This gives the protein CASSLASVEQYF.

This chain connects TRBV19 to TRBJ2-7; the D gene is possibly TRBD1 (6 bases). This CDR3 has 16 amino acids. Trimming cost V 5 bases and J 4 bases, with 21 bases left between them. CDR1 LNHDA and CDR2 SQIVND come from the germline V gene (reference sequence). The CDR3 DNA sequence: TGTGCCAGTAGTGGAAACAGGGTGGGGGAGAAATACGAGCAGTACTTC. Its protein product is CASSGNRVGEKYEQYF.

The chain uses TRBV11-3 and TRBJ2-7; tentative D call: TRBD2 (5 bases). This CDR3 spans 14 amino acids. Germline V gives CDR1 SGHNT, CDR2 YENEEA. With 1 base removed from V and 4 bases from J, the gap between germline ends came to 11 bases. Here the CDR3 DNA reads TGTGCCAGCAGCTTAGCCGCAGGACTTTACGAGCAGTACTTC. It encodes CASSLAAGLYEQYF.

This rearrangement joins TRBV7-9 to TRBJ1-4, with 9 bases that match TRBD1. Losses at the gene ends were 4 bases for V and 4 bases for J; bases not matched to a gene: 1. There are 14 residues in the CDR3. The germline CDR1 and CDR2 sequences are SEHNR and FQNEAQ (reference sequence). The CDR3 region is CASSWTGVNEKLFF. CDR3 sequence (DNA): TGTGCCAGCAGCTGGACAGGGGTTAATGAAAAACTGTTTTTT.

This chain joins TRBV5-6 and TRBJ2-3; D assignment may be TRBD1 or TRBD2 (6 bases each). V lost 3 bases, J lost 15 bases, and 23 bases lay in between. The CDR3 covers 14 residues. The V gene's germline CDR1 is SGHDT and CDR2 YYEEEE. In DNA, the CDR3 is TGTGCCAGCAGCTCCGGGACGGACCTAGGGGGAGGATATTTT. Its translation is CASSSGTDLGGGYF.

CDR3 in amino acids: CASSLGGQGAEQYF. The CDR3 nucleotides read TGTGCCAGCAGTCTTGGGGGACAGGGTGCCGAGCAGTACTTC. The chain combines TRBV6-1 with TRBJ2-7; 9 bases line up with TRBD1. Per germline, CDR1 MNHNS and CDR2 SASEGT. The CDR3 has 14 residues. V shed 5 bases and J 6 bases; nucleotides not matched to a gene: 8.

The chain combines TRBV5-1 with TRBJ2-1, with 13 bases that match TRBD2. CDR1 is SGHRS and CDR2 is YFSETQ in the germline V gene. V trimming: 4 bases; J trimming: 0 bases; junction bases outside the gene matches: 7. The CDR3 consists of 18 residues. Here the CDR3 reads CASSGGLAGLSSYNEQFF. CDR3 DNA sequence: TGCGCCAGCAGCGGGGGACTAGCGGGGCTCAGCTCCTACAATGAGCAGTTCTTC.

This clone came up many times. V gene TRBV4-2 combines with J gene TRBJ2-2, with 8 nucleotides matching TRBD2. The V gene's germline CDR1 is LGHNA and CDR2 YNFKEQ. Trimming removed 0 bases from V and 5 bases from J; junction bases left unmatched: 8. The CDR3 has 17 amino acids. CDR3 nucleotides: TGTGCCAGCAGCCAAGACCTGGGACTAGAAGTTACCGGGGAGCTGTTTTTT. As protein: CASSQDLGLEVTGELFF.

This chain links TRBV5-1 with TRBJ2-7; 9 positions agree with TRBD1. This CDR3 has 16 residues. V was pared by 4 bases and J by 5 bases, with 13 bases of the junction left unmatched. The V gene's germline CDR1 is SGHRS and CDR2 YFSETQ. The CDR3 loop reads CASSDRQGGPKNEQYF. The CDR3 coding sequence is TGCGCCAGCAGCGATCGACAGGGGGGGCCTAAGAACGAGCAGTACTTC.

DNA for the CDR3: TGCAGCGTTGAGGTATGGGGGGAAGCTTTCTTT. Translated, it gives CSVEVWGEAFF. The V call is TRBV29-1, the J call TRBJ1-1, with D possibly matching TRBD1 (5 bases). Germline V gene sequence: CDR1 SQVTM, CDR2 ANQGSEA. V gave up 3 bases and J gave up 8 bases, with 10 bases separating them. This CDR3 comprises 11 residues.

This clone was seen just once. The CDR3 reads CASSQDMGGLADTQYF. For the CDR3, the DNA is TGTGCCAGCAGCCAAGATATGGGGGGCCTCGCGGATACGCAGTATTTT. V gene TRBV14 combines with J gene TRBJ2-3; D may correspond to TRBD1 or TRBD2 (6 bases each). With 0 bases removed from V and 6 bases from J, the gap between germline ends came to 16 bases. CDR1 and CDR2 (germline): SGHDN, FVKESK. This CDR3 comprises 16 residues.

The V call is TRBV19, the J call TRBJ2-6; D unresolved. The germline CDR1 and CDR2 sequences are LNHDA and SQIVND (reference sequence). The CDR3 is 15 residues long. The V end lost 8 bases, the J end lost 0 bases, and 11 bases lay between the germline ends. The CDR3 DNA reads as TGTGCCAGTGGCCCCACCAACTCTGGGGCCAACGTCCTGACTTTC. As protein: CASGPTNSGANVLTF.

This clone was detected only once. CDR3 sequence: CATGYDNQPQHF. As DNA, the CDR3 is TGTGCAACAGGGTATGACAATCAGCCCCAGCATTTT. The rearrangement uses TRBV10-3 and TRBJ1-5; D perhaps matches TRBD1 (6 bases). CDR1 and CDR2 from the germline V gene are ENHRY and SYGVKD. This CDR3 has 12 amino acids.

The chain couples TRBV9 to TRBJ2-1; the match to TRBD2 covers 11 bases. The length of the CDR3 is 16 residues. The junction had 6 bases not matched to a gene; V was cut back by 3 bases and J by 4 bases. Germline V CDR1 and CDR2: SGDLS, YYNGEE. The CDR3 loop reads CASSARGTSGYNEQFF. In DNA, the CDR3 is TGTGCCAGCAGCGCCCGGGGGACTAGCGGATACAATGAGCAGTTCTTC.